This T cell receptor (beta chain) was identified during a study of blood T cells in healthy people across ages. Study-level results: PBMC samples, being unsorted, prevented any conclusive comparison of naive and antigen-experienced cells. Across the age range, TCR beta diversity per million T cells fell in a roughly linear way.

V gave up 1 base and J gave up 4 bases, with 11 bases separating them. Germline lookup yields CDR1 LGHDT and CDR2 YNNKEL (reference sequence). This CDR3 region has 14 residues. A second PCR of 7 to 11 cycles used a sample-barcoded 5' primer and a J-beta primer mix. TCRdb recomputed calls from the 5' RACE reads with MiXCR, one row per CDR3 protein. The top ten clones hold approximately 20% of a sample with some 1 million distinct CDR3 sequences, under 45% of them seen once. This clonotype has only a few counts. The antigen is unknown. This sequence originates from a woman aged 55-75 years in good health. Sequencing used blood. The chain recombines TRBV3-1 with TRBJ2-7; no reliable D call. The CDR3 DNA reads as TGTGCCAGCAGCCAAGTTGACCCCAATTACGAGCAGTACTTC. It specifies CASSQVDPNYEQYF.